The 11 T cell receptor beta chains below all came from one sample that was sequenced in a study of cytomegalovirus exposure and HLA in healthy donors. PCR was performed using 60 Vbeta and 13 Jbeta primers. Clones were sequenced by immunoSEQ multiplex PCR, and TCRdb holds only the in-frame ones, with some missing. In total, the table holds approximately 75,000 clones. The sample taken for sequencing was PBMCs. These receptors originate from a man aged 40-55 years in good health and CMV-seronegative.

The chain couples TRBV6-6 to TRBJ2-5, with D possibly matching TRBD2 (5 bases). V was pared by 5 bases and J by 9 bases, with 16 bases between. Germline loops: CDR1 MNHNY, CDR2 SVGAGI (reference sequence). There are 13 residues in the CDR3. CDR3 sequence reads: CASSAGLGVAQYF. The CDR3 DNA follows: TGTGCCAGCAGTGCCGGGTTGGGAGTGGCCCAGTACTTC.

The genes are TRBV7-7 and TRBJ2-2; the D gene is possibly TRBD1 (6 bases). CDR3 length: 12 residues. Germline values: CDR1 SSHAT, CDR2 FNYEAQ (reference sequence). Between the trimmed V and J ends, which lost 6 bases and 4 bases, there was a span of 6 bases. CDR3 amino acids: CASRGGTGELFF. The CDR3 region has the DNA TGTGCCAGCAGAGGGGGCACCGGGGAGCTGTTTTTT.

This chain uses TRBV2 with TRBJ2-3; 8 nucleotides line up with TRBD2. Per germline, CDR1 SNHLY and CDR2 FYNNEI. The J segment lost 7 bases and the V segment lost 4 bases, leaving 1 base of the junction unmatched. The CDR3 covers 12 residues. CDR3 DNA sequence: TGTGCCAGCAGTGGGACTAGCAATACGCAGTATTTT. As protein: CASSGTSNTQYF.

The chain recombines TRBV6-5 with TRBJ1-5; TRBD1 aligns across 9 bases. The CDR3 covers 15 residues. Per germline, CDR1 MNHEY and CDR2 SVGAGI. V dropped 3 bases and J dropped 4; count of bases not matched to a gene: 4. CDR3: CASSYTGGENQPQHF. CDR3 DNA sequence: TGTGCCAGCAGTTATACAGGGGGCGAGAATCAGCCCCAGCATTTT.

This chain links TRBV11-1 with TRBJ2-3, with 9 positions matching TRBD1. The CDR3 loop spans 15 amino acids. Germline CDR1 reads SGHAT; CDR2 reads FQDESV (reference sequence). V lost 5 bases, J lost 0 bases, and 3 bases stayed unmatched. The CDR3 reads CASSPDRGSTDTQYF. CDR3 sequence (DNA): TGTGCCAGCAGCCCGGACAGGGGAAGCACAGATACGCAGTATTTT.

The chain recombines TRBV19 with TRBJ1-2; 9 bases fit TRBD1. In germline, CDR1 is LNHDA, CDR2 SQIVND (reference sequence). The CDR3 spans 15 residues. Unmatched junction bases numbered 8, after V lost 5 bases and J lost 4 bases. CDR3 coding DNA: TGTGCCAGTAGTGGGATTATACAGGGGGCCTATGGCTACACCTTC. This encodes CASSGIIQGAYGYTF.

The chain uses TRBV14 and TRBJ1-6; no clear D. This CDR3 has 14 amino acids. CDR1 and CDR2 from the germline V gene are SGHDN and FVKESK. V was pared by 0 bases and J by 11 bases, with 11 bases between. CDR3 in amino acids: CASSQDRLGPPLHF. CDR3 nucleotides: TGTGCCAGCAGCCAAGACAGGTTAGGTCCACCCCTCCACTTT.

V gene TRBV6-1 combines with J gene TRBJ2-2, with D maybe TRBD1 (6 bases). The length of the CDR3 is 17 residues. V shed 4 bases and J shed 5 bases, with 20 bases lying between them. Germline V gene data show CDR1 as MNHNS and CDR2 as SASEGT. In DNA form, the CDR3 reads TGTGCCAGCAGTGGGAGGAGTGGGGGCCTCAGGACCGGGGAGCTGTTTTTT. Its protein is CASSGRSGGLRTGELFF.

The J gene is TRBJ1-2, the V gene TRBV25-1; possibly TRBD1 for D (6 bases). Germline values: CDR1 MGHDK, CDR2 SYGVNS. The CDR3 is 14 amino acids. Between the trimmed V and J ends, which lost 6 bases and 3 bases, there was a span of 14 bases. The CDR3 DNA reads TGTGCCAGCAGGAGTGCCCGGACAGACTATGGCTACACCTTC. Protein: CASRSARTDYGYTF.

V gene TRBV25-1 combines with J gene TRBJ1-2; possible D gene TRBD1, 5 bases. Trimming left V 4 bases short and J 4 bases short, with 16 bases between. The CDR3 has 15 residues. Germline assignment: CDR1 MGHDK and CDR2 SYGVNS. The CDR3, as DNA: TGTGCCAGCAGTGGCCGGGCCCAAAGGGGCTATGGCTACACCTTC. This translates into CASSGRAQRGYGYTF.

The chain combines TRBV12-5 with TRBJ1-1, with 9 positions matching TRBD1. This CDR3 comprises 15 residues. Trimming at V came to 6 bases and at J to 4 bases, leaving 9 bases not matched to a gene. Germline V gene lookup returns CDR1 LGHNT and CDR2 FRNRAP. The CDR3 protein is CASGATRQGVTEAFF. The CDR3 bases are TGTGCTAGTGGAGCCACCCGACAGGGGGTCACTGAAGCTTTCTTT. Supplemented by reference TRBV12-5 and TRBJ1-1, the full variable domain reads DARVTQTPRHKVTEMGQEVTMRCQPILGHNTVFWYRQTMMQGLELLAYFRNRAPLDDSGMPKDRFSAEMPDATLATLKIQPSEPRDSAVYFCASGATRQGVTEAFFGQGTRLTVV.